The next 22 T cell receptor beta chains were all read from a single sample in a study of identifying expanded T cells in peripheral blood. Generated by immunoSEQ multiplex PCR, the TCRdb table keeps only in-frame clones and is missing some. There are approximately 110,000 clones in the sample; 88% occur only once, and 7.5% to 9.5% lies in the top ten. Sequenced sample: blood. These TCRs come from a person aged 18-70 years in good health.

V and J are TRBV29-1 and TRBJ2-1; 8 bases line up with TRBD1. Germline V gene lookup returns CDR1 SQVTM and CDR2 ANQGSEA. The CDR3 has 12 residues. V was pared by 4 bases and J by 9 bases, with 5 bases of the junction left unmatched. CDR3 in DNA: TGCAGCGTTGGGCAGGGGGCAGGTGAGCAGTTCTTC. This encodes CSVGQGAGEQFF.

The CDR3 region has the DNA TGTGCCAGTAGTATAGGACAGGGGAATGAAAAACTGTTTTTT. It codes for CASSIGQGNEKLFF. The chain has TRBV19 and TRBJ1-4; 8 bases agree with TRBD1. V lost 1 base and J lost 5; bases outside the gene matches: 0. CDR3 size: 14 residues. Germline assignment: CDR1 LNHDA and CDR2 SQIVND (reference sequence).

The V call is TRBV14, the J call TRBJ1-5; D possibly corresponds to TRBD1 (5 bases). The CDR3 extends over 13 amino acids. Germline V gene sequence: CDR1 SGHDN, CDR2 FVKESK. Between the trimmed V and J ends, which lost 6 bases and 7 bases, there was a span of 13 bases. Here the CDR3 reads CASSAGPEQPQHF. The CDR3 bases are TGTGCCAGCAGTGCGGGGCCCGAGCAGCCCCAGCATTTT.

V gene TRBV18 combines with J gene TRBJ2-3; D is undetermined. Trimming removed 2 bases at V and 1 base at J, with 7 bases between. The CDR3 has 14 amino acids. Germline CDR1 is KGHSH and CDR2 is LQKENI. This CDR3 reads CASSPIAGTDTQYF. The CDR3 nucleotides are TGTGCCAGCTCACCAATAGCTGGCACAGATACGCAGTATTTT.

The chain uses TRBV6-6 and TRBJ1-1, with D uncertain. Trimming pared 6 bases from V and 1 base from J, leaving 12 bases between. The germline CDR1 and CDR2 sequences are MNHNY and SVGAGI (reference sequence). The CDR3 has 14 amino acids. Here the CDR3 reads CASSQLRGNTEAFF. The CDR3 DNA reads TGTGCCAGCAGCCAACTCCGGGGGAACACTGAAGCTTTCTTT.

The genes are TRBV5-1 and TRBJ2-1; TRBD2 matches 9 bases. The CDR3 has 17 amino acids. Germline trimming cut 3 bases from V and 0 bases from J; bases unmatched to any gene: 7. Germline assignment: CDR1 SGHRS and CDR2 YFSETQ. In DNA, the CDR3 is TGCGCCAGCAGCTCCCGCGGTAGCGGGAGCTCCTACAATGAGCAGTTCTTC. Translation: CASSSRGSGSSYNEQFF.

The chain links TRBV5-1 to TRBJ1-1; D gene unclear. CDR3 length equals 14 residues. Trimming stripped 0 bases from V and 0 bases from J, with 6 bases between. Germline assignment: CDR1 SGHRS and CDR2 YFSETQ. CDR3 DNA sequence: TGCGCCAGCAGCTTGGGCAACGTGAACACTGAAGCTTTCTTT. It is translated as CASSLGNVNTEAFF.

This chain links TRBV5-1 with TRBJ2-1, with 8 bases aligning to TRBD1. After removal of 7 bases from V and 0 bases from J, the junction contained 9 bases not matched to a gene. Germline loops: CDR1 SGHRS, CDR2 YFSETQ. This CDR3 has 16 residues. The CDR3 here is CASQLQGASSYNEQFF. For the CDR3, the DNA is TGCGCCAGCCAACTCCAGGGGGCGAGCTCCTACAATGAGCAGTTCTTC.

The chain joins TRBV7-2 to TRBJ2-2; D perhaps matches TRBD1 (5 bases). This CDR3 region has 15 residues. V lost 2 bases, J lost 3 bases, and 10 bases lay in between. Germline V gene lookup returns CDR1 SGHTA and CDR2 FQGNSA. The CDR3 here is CASSLQGRDTGELFF. For the CDR3, the DNA is TGTGCCAGCAGCTTACAGGGCCGGGACACCGGGGAGCTGTTTTTT.

V gene TRBV6-5 combines with J gene TRBJ1-2; no definite D call. The V gene's germline CDR1 is MNHEY and CDR2 SVGAGI. V was trimmed by 6 bases and J by 6 bases, leaving 14 bases between them. CDR3 length equals 13 residues. The CDR3 sequence: CASRTETLNGYTF. DNA of the CDR3: TGTGCCAGCAGGACCGAGACCCTGAATGGCTACACCTTC.

The chain is built from TRBV7-7 and TRBJ2-1, with D maybe TRBD2 (6 bases). This CDR3 comprises 15 residues. V was shortened by 1 base and J by 1 base, with 8 bases between the two germline ends. The germline CDR1 and CDR2 sequences are SSHAT and FNYEAQ (reference sequence). The CDR3 bases are TGTGCCAGCAGCTTAGGACGGGGGTCCTACAATGAGCAGTTCTTC. This codes for CASSLGRGSYNEQFF.

This chain joins TRBV14 and TRBJ1-5; D call uncertain. Germline V gives CDR1 SGHDN, CDR2 FVKESK. V was cut by 3 bases and J by 4 bases, with 10 bases left in between. This CDR3 spans 14 amino acids. The CDR3 region is CASSHSGLNQPQHF. The DNA for the CDR3 is TGTGCCAGCAGCCATTCTGGGTTGAATCAGCCCCAGCATTTT.

V gene TRBV7-9 combines with J gene TRBJ2-5; 7 bases align to TRBD2. Germline values: CDR1 SEHNR, CDR2 FQNEAQ (reference sequence). The CDR3 contains 14 residues. Germline trimming cut 2 bases from V and 3 bases from J; bases unmatched to any gene: 3. The chain's CDR3 is CASSLWGGEETQYF. CDR3 nucleotides: TGTGCCAGCAGCTTATGGGGAGGGGAAGAGACCCAGTACTTC.

This chain links TRBV6-5 with TRBJ2-3, with TRBD2 identical over 9 bases. The CDR3 has 14 amino acids. CDR1 MNHEY and CDR2 SVGAGI come from the germline V gene. The junction had 11 bases not matched to a gene; V was cut back by 10 bases and J by 6 bases. CDR3 loop: CAIPEVAGADTQYF. The DNA for the CDR3 is TGTGCCATTCCTGAGGTAGCGGGAGCGGATACGCAGTATTTT.

The table lists this clone with a few counts. The gene calls are TRBV12-5 and TRBJ1-1; D is ambiguous. V was trimmed by 0 bases and J by 7 bases, leaving 6 bases between them. This CDR3 is 12 amino acids long. Germline assignment: CDR1 LGHNT and CDR2 FRNRAP. The CDR3 sequence is CASGLVVDEAFF. In DNA form, the CDR3 reads TGTGCTAGTGGTTTGGTTGTCGATGAAGCTTTCTTT.

Regarding this clone: A junction boundary mismatches the germline segment, possibly from a read error. The chain carries TRBV29-1 and TRBJ2-7; 9 nucleotides match TRBD2. Germline CDR1 SQVTM, CDR2 ANQGSEA. The CDR3 is 13 residues long. The CDR3 DNA reads as TGCAGCGTTGATGCGGGAGGGTCCTACGAGCGGTACTTC. It encodes CSVDAGGSYERYF.

This chain uses TRBV29-1 with TRBJ2-7; a possible D gene is TRBD1 (5 bases). The V end lost 0 bases, the J end lost 2 bases, and 11 bases lay between the germline ends. The CDR3 totals 14 residues. Germline CDR1 reads SQVTM; CDR2 reads ANQGSEA. CDR3 in DNA: TGCAGCGTTGAAGATGGGGCAGGACCCTACGAGCAGTACTTC. Its protein product is CSVEDGAGPYEQYF.

The V and J genes are TRBV7-7 and TRBJ2-1; D unclear. The V end lost 3 bases, the J end lost 7 bases, and 13 bases lay between the germline ends. The V gene's germline CDR1 is SSHAT and CDR2 FNYEAQ (reference sequence). The CDR3 is made up of 14 amino acids. CDR3: CASSFQRTSNEQFF. The DNA of the CDR3 is TGTGCCAGCAGCTTCCAGCGAACGTCGAATGAGCAGTTCTTC. The full variable domain, in which reference TRBV7-7 and TRBJ2-1 provide the parts outside the CDR3, is GAGVSQSPRYKVTKRGQDVTLRCDPISSHATLYWYQQALGQGPEFLTYFNYEAQPDKSGLPSDRFSAERPEGSISTLTIQRTEQRDSAMYRCASSFQRTSNEQFFGPGTRLTVL.

The chain has TRBV7-3 and TRBJ2-1; no definite D call. The ends were cut back, 4 bases at V and 6 bases at J, with 10 bases in the middle. Germline assignment: CDR1 SGHTA and CDR2 FQGTGA. This CDR3 region has 13 residues. CDR3 residues: CASSYGRPNEQFF. The CDR3 DNA sequence: TGTGCCAGCAGCTATGGACGGCCCAATGAGCAGTTCTTC.

In its sample, this clone was seen once. This chain uses TRBV30 with TRBJ1-4; TRBD1 might be the D (5 bases). The CDR3 runs to 13 residues. Per the germline V gene, CDR1 is GTSNPN and CDR2 is SVGIG (reference sequence). V lost 1 base to trimming and J lost 10 bases, with 13 bases between them. Here the CDR3 reads CAWSASGGRKLFF. The CDR3, as DNA: TGTGCCTGGAGTGCCAGTGGGGGTCGAAAACTGTTTTTT.

The table lists this clone with a count of one. The V and J genes are TRBV7-3 and TRBJ2-2; the match to TRBD2 covers 7 bases. The CDR3 is 16 residues long. Per the germline V gene, CDR1 is SGHTA and CDR2 is FQGTGA. Trimming at V came to 1 base and at J to 1 base, leaving 3 bases not matched to a gene. This chain's CDR3 is CASSLSLAVNTGELFF. The CDR3 DNA follows: TGTGCCAGCAGCTTAAGCCTAGCGGTGAACACCGGGGAGCTGTTTTTT.

The rearrangement uses TRBV28 and TRBJ2-2; 7 positions match TRBD2. Trimming cost V 6 bases and J 0 bases; bases outside gene matches: 4. The CDR3 covers 15 residues. Germline V gene lookup returns CDR1 MDHEN and CDR2 SYDVKM. DNA for the CDR3: TGTGCCAGCAGCCCCCTAGCGGCGAACACCGGGGAGCTGTTTTTT. The encoded protein is CASSPLAANTGELFF. Full variable domain (rest looked up from reference TRBV28 and TRBJ2-2): DVKVTQSSRYLVKRTGEKVFLECVQDMDHENMFWYRQDPGLGLRLIYFSYDVKMKEKGDIPEGYSVSREKKERFSLILESASTNQTSMYLCASSPLAANTGELFFGEGSRLTVL.